The sequence of this TCR beta chain was determined in a study of identical twins. A universal primer site was added by template switching, and unique molecular identifiers were carried by the cDNA. MiXCR, run by TCRdb on the 5' RACE reads, gives a single entry per CDR3 protein. The sample has about 520,000 distinct CDR3 sequences, 20% to 25% seen once; the top ten hold 0.75% to 0.95%. Germline V gene data show CDR1 as MNHEY and CDR2 as SVGAGI. Trimming cost V 0 bases and J 6 bases, with 8 bases left between them. This CDR3 is 13 amino acids long. These records were also assigned to another study, of T cells expressing NK-cell markers.

This chain uses TRBV6-5 with TRBJ1-2; D gene unclear. The sequenced sample was CD4+ T cells sorted from blood. The TCR sequence derives from a woman under 30 in good health. The chain's CDR3 is CASSYSRHDGYTF. For the CDR3, the DNA is TGTGCCAGCAGTTACTCGCGGCACGATGGCTACACCTTC.